This entry lists 5 T cell receptor beta chains sequenced from one sample in a study of CD8 T cells in ankylosing spondylitis. Whole-study findings and limits: Typical of ankylosing spondylitis blood, it appeared, was a TCR beta motif of eight highly homologous variants.

What these receptors recognize is not known. TCRdb reprocessed the 5' RACE reads with MiXCR, giving one entry per CDR3 protein. This sample has more than 650,000 distinct CDR3 sequences; approximately 12% occur once, and the top ten carry 0.51%. Sequenced input: blood, either unsorted or a sorted T cell fraction (not recorded which). The receptor source for this set is a male donor with ankylosing spondylitis.

This chain uses TRBV20-1 with TRBJ2-7, with TRBD1 matching 7 bases. J gave up 4 bases and V 1 base, and 7 bases lay outside the gene matches. The germline V gene has CDR1 DFQATT and CDR2 SNEGSKA (reference sequence). The CDR3 totals 14 residues. Here the CDR3 reads CSARVGTVVYEQYF. Here the CDR3 DNA reads TGCAGTGCTAGAGTCGGGACAGTAGTTTACGAGCAGTACTTC.

The table lists this clonotype with a few counts. V is TRBV20-1 and J is TRBJ2-3; the match to TRBD2 covers 7 bases. The CDR3 runs 14 residues. V was pared by 5 bases and J by 2 bases, with 7 bases of the junction left unmatched. Looked up from germline, CDR1 is DFQATT and CDR2 is SNEGSKA (reference sequence). CDR3: CSAWDYRDTDTQYF. The CDR3, as DNA: TGCAGTGCTTGGGACTATCGGGACACAGATACGCAGTATTTT.

V gene TRBV5-6 combines with J gene TRBJ2-7, with D perhaps matching TRBD1 (5 bases). Trimming pared 0 bases from V and 6 bases from J, leaving 10 bases between. The germline V gene encodes CDR1 SGHDT and CDR2 YYEEEE. This CDR3 is built from 13 residues. DNA of the CDR3: TGTGCCAGCAGCTTGGTACAGGCCCCCGAGCAGTACTTC. It encodes CASSLVQAPEQYF.

This clonotype occurred a few times. This chain uses TRBV20-1 with TRBJ2-7; D gene ambiguous. Trimming pared 5 bases from V and 0 bases from J, leaving 11 bases between. CDR3 length equals 13 residues. The V gene's germline CDR1 is DFQATT and CDR2 SNEGSKA (reference sequence). The CDR3 here is CSASVPNSYEQYF. CDR3 nucleotides: TGCAGTGCTTCTGTCCCAAACTCCTACGAGCAGTACTTC.

This chain connects TRBV6-2 or TRBV6-3 to TRBJ2-1; D may be TRBD2 (6 bases). V was clipped by 3 bases and J by 4 bases, with 16 bases between them. This CDR3 has 16 amino acids. The germline V gene encodes CDR1 MNHEY and CDR2 SVGEGT. The CDR3 nucleotides are TGTGCCAGCAGTTATCGGTTGGGACTCGCTTACAATGAGCAGTTCTTC. The encoded protein is CASSYRLGLAYNEQFF.